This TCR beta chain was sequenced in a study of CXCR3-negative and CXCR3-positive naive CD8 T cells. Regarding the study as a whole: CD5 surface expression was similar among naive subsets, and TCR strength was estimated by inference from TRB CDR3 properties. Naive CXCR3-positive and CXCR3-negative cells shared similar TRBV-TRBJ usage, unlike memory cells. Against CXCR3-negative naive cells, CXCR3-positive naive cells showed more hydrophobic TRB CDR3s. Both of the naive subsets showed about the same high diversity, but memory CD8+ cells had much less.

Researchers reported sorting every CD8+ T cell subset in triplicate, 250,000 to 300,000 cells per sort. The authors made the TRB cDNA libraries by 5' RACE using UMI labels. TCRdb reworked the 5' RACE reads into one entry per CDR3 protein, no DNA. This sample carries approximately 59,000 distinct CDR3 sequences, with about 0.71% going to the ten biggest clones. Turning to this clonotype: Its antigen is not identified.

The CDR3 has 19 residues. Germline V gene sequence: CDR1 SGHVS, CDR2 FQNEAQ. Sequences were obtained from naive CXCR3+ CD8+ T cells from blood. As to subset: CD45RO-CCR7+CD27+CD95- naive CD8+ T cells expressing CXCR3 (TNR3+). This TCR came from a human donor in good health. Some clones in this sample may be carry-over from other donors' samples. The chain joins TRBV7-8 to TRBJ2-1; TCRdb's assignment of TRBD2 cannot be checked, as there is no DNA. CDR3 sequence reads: CASTLLLLAPVDSYNEQFF.